The sequence of this TCR beta chain was determined in a study of T-cell memory formation after mild COVID-19. One entry per CDR3 protein, called by TCRdb with MiXCR from the 5' RACE reads. The sample comprises some 300,000 distinct CDR3 sequences, 20% to 25% of which are singletons, and around 20% rests with the top ten. With 4 bases clipped from V and 1 base from J, the junction kept 5 bases outside the gene matches. The germline CDR1 and CDR2 sequences are SGHTA and FQGTGA. The CDR3 is 16 residues long. This clonotype was picked up a small number of times. The source is a man aged 18 to 29 who had mild COVID-19 (a few samples of this study predate the infection). Cell type and time point are not known. Sequenced input: PBMCs or a T cell subset sorted from them (not recorded which). The chain couples TRBV7-3 to TRBJ2-3; 10 nucleotides match TRBD2. This CDR3 is CASSSIAGGGTDTQYF. CDR3 coding DNA: TGTGCCAGCAGCTCCATAGCGGGGGGAGGCACAGATACGCAGTATTTT.